Following are 26 T cell receptor beta chains from one sample sequenced in a study of vaccination and CD4 T cells after COVID-19. Treatment defined: approximately nine-day PBMC culture with coronavirus spike peptide pools or control peptides (ViraFEST assay). These TCRs' antigens remain unknown. The Oncomine TCR Beta short-read assay was what sequenced the DNA obtained from cultured CD4+ T cells. TCRdb independently ran MiXCR on the PCR reads; one entry per CDR3 protein. The data show fewer than 20,000 distinct CDR3 sequences, roughly half seen once. Sample: CD4+ T cells from blood, cultured in vitro. These receptors originate from a human donor who had recovered from COVID-19.

The V gene is TRBV7-6, the J gene TRBJ2-7; D may be TRBD2 (5 bases). This CDR3 region has 15 residues. Germline V CDR1 and CDR2: SGHVS, FNYEAQ. V was clipped by 4 bases and J by 5 bases, with 18 bases between them. CDR3 sequence reads: CASSSWGTSPNEQYF. As DNA, the CDR3 is TGTGCCAGCAGCTCCTGGGGTACTAGTCCGAACGAGCAGTACTTC.

The chain recombines TRBV15 with TRBJ1-1, with TRBD1 matching 8 bases. CDR3 length equals 13 residues. After removal of 3 bases from V and 4 bases from J, the junction contained 1 base not matched to a gene. The V gene's germline CDR1 is LNHNV and CDR2 YYDKDF (reference sequence). CDR3 sequence: CATSRTGVTEAFF. CDR3 DNA: TGTGCCACCAGCAGGACAGGGGTCACTGAAGCTTTCTTT.

This sequence joins TRBV6-5 and TRBJ1-5; 7 bases align to TRBD1. With 4 bases clipped from V and 3 bases from J, the junction kept 12 bases outside the gene matches. Germline CDR1 and CDR2: MNHEY and SVGAGI. The CDR3 loop spans 17 amino acids. The CDR3 protein is CASSSKRTGLHNQPQHF. The CDR3 DNA is TGTGCCAGCAGTTCCAAGCGGACAGGTTTACACAATCAGCCCCAGCATTTT.

This CDR3 reads CASSLSGTVGSYEQYF. The CDR3 DNA follows: TGTGCCAGCAGTTTATCGGGGACCGTGGGGTCCTACGAGCAGTACTTC. The chain recombines TRBV27 with TRBJ2-7; D tentatively reads TRBD1 or TRBD2 (5 bases each). This CDR3 is 16 amino acids long. Trimming cost V 0 bases and J 1 base, with 13 bases left between them. Germline assignment: CDR1 MNHEY and CDR2 SMNVEV (reference sequence).

The CDR3 DNA is TGCGCCAGCAGCCAAAGGAGGACCTGGGTTGAAAAACTGTTTTTT. Its translation is CASSQRRTWVEKLFF. This sequence joins TRBV4-3 and TRBJ1-4; D remains ambiguous. Trimming cost V 2 bases and J 7 bases, with 14 bases left between them. CDR1 and CDR2 (germline): LGHNA, YSLEER. The CDR3 extends over 15 amino acids.

This clonotype was detected a few times. The chain combines TRBV6-2 or TRBV6-3 with TRBJ1-1, with D perhaps matching TRBD1 (5 bases). The CDR3 is 14 amino acids. The germline V gene encodes CDR1 MNHEY and CDR2 SVGEGT. V shed 2 bases and J shed 2 bases, with 9 bases lying between them. Here the CDR3 reads CASSYGGTNTEAFF. CDR3 DNA: TGTGCCAGCAGTTACGGGGGAACCAACACTGAAGCTTTCTTT.

The genes are TRBV11-3 and TRBJ1-2; 7 bases agree with TRBD1. Germline V gene lookup returns CDR1 SGHNT and CDR2 YENEEA. With 6 bases clipped from V and 2 bases from J, the junction kept 12 bases outside the gene matches. This CDR3 region has 16 residues. The CDR3 sequence: CASRKTGPNANYGYTF. The CDR3 DNA sequence: TGTGCCAGCAGAAAGACAGGGCCGAACGCAAACTATGGCTACACCTTC.

The chain is built from TRBV15 and TRBJ2-1; D remains unclear. CDR3 length equals 15 residues. CDR1 and CDR2 (germline): LNHNV, YYDKDF (reference sequence). The V end lost 2 bases, the J end lost 3 bases, and 11 bases lay between the germline ends. CDR3 residues: CATSRPTGVYNEQFF. Here the CDR3 DNA reads TGTGCCACCAGCAGACCTACGGGCGTCTACAATGAGCAGTTCTTC.

In this sample, this clonotype turned up a few times. The CDR3 region has the DNA TGTGCCATCAGTGTTGAGGGACAGGGTTCCACTGAAGCTTTCTTT. As protein: CAISVEGQGSTEAFF. The rearrangement uses TRBV10-3 and TRBJ1-1; 9 bases align to TRBD1. This CDR3 is built from 15 residues. Trimming removed 4 bases from V and 4 bases from J; junction bases left unmatched: 7. Germline V lookup: CDR1 ENHRY, CDR2 SYGVKD.

The sample holds a few counts of this clonotype. V and J are TRBV6-1 and TRBJ1-5; D unresolved. This CDR3 is built from 16 residues. Germline lookup yields CDR1 MNHNS and CDR2 SASEGT. Trimming stripped 2 bases from V and 0 bases from J, with 11 bases between. The CDR3 loop reads CASSESLIRSNQPQHF. In DNA, the CDR3 is TGTGCCAGCAGTGAAAGTCTAATCCGTAGCAATCAGCCCCAGCATTTT.

This clonotype was seen a handful of times. This rearrangement joins TRBV20-1 to TRBJ2-7; D remains unclear. Germline loops: CDR1 DFQATT, CDR2 SNEGSKA (reference sequence). V was pared by 5 bases and J by 5 bases, with 13 bases between. The length of the CDR3 is 12 residues. CDR3: CSARLLAHEQYF. CDR3 bases: TGCAGTGCTCGTCTTTTAGCCCACGAGCAGTACTTC.

The chain has TRBV6-1 and TRBJ1-5; D is ambiguous. V was trimmed by 7 bases and J by 6 bases, leaving 10 bases between them. Germline lookup yields CDR1 MNHNS and CDR2 SASEGT. This CDR3 is built from 12 residues. The chain's CDR3 is CASTGERQPQHF. The CDR3 nucleotides are TGTGCCAGCACGGGTGAGCGTCAGCCCCAGCATTTT.

This rearrangement joins TRBV2 to TRBJ2-1; 14 bases align to TRBD2. The CDR3 has 14 amino acids. Looked up from germline, CDR1 is SNHLY and CDR2 is FYNNEI. Trimming at V came to 10 bases and at J to 5 bases, leaving 4 bases not matched to a gene. DNA for the CDR3: TGTGCCACCGCGACTAGCGGGGGGGACAATGAGCAGTTCTTC. As protein: CATATSGGDNEQFF.

The chain recombines TRBV15 with TRBJ2-7, with D possibly TRBD2 on 5 matching bases. The CDR3 is made up of 13 amino acids. CDR1 is LNHNV and CDR2 is YYDKDF in the germline V gene (reference sequence). The ends were cut back, 3 bases at V and 7 bases at J, with 13 bases in the middle. The CDR3 region has the DNA TGTGCCACCAGCAGGGACTGGAGCTGGGAGCAGTACTTC. This sequence encodes CATSRDWSWEQYF.

The genes are TRBV15 and TRBJ2-7; 11 nucleotides line up with TRBD2. Germline V CDR1 and CDR2: LNHNV, YYDKDF (reference sequence). The CDR3 contains 14 residues. Germline trimming cut 5 bases from V and 3 bases from J; bases unmatched to any gene: 3. The CDR3 nucleotides read TGTGCCACCAGCGGGGGGACTAGCGGCTACGAGCAGTACTTC. It specifies CATSGGTSGYEQYF.

The chain has TRBV7-4 and TRBJ2-7; 12 bases fit TRBD2. The CDR3 runs 16 residues. The V gene end was trimmed by 4 bases and the J gene end by 4 bases; junction bases not matched to a gene: 8. The germline V gene has CDR1 SGHVT and CDR2 SQSDAQ. CDR3 residues: CASSSPGTSGLYEQYF. The CDR3 nucleotides read TGTGCCAGCAGCTCCCCCGGGACTAGCGGGTTATACGAGCAGTACTTC.

V and J are TRBV4-2 and TRBJ1-5; 9 nucleotides line up with TRBD1. The J segment lost 2 bases and the V segment lost 2 bases, leaving 4 bases of the junction unmatched. CDR1 LGHNA and CDR2 YNFKEQ come from the germline V gene. The CDR3 extends over 16 amino acids. This CDR3 is CASSQTQGAGNQPQHF. The CDR3 nucleotides read TGTGCCAGCAGCCAAACACAGGGGGCTGGCAATCAGCCCCAGCATTTT.

This clonotype was seen only a few times. V is TRBV7-2 and J is TRBJ1-6; D is undetermined. V lost 1 base to trimming and J lost 7 bases, with 8 bases between them. This CDR3 region has 14 residues. Germline CDR1 is SGHTA and CDR2 is FQGNSA. CDR3 loop: CASSLEGVNSPLHF. The CDR3 DNA reads as TGTGCCAGCAGCTTAGAGGGAGTCAATTCACCCCTCCACTTT.

The genes are TRBV24-1 and TRBJ2-7, with TRBD1 matching over 11 bases. The ends lost 1 base at V and 3 bases at J; junction bases unmatched: 7. The CDR3 covers 17 residues. CDR1 is KGHDR, CDR2 SFDVKD, per germline. The DNA of the CDR3 is TGTGCCACCAGTGATTTACTATACGGGACAGGGGGCTACGAGCAGTACTTC. Its protein is CATSDLLYGTGGYEQYF.

CDR3 sequence (DNA): TGTGCCAGCAGTTTATTACCAGGGAAGGGCACTGAAGCTTTCTTT. Residues: CASSLLPGKGTEAFF. This chain joins TRBV28 and TRBJ1-1; D perhaps matches TRBD1 (5 bases). Germline CDR1 reads MDHEN; CDR2 reads SYDVKM. CDR3 length equals 15 residues. V lost 1 base and J 4 bases, leaving 13 bases between the germline ends.

The chain carries TRBV5-1 and TRBJ1-2; D call uncertain. This CDR3 region has 12 residues. V shed 0 bases and J shed 4 bases, with 4 bases lying between them. Per germline, CDR1 SGHRS and CDR2 YFSETQ. The CDR3 protein is CASSLGGYGYTF. The CDR3 nucleotides are TGCGCCAGCAGCTTGGGAGGCTATGGCTACACCTTC.

The J gene is TRBJ2-1, the V gene TRBV11-2; 10 bases are shared with TRBD2. The trim removed 4 bases at V and 3 bases at J, leaving 9 bases unmatched. CDR1 SGHAT and CDR2 FQNNGV come from the germline V gene. This CDR3 comprises 17 residues. Here the CDR3 reads CASSSRLAGAFYNEQFF. The CDR3 DNA reads as TGTGCCAGCAGCTCCCGGCTAGCGGGAGCCTTCTACAATGAGCAGTTCTTC.

This clonotype has more than one count but fewer than ten. CDR3 region: CASSYSGGTGELFF. In DNA, the CDR3 is TGTGCCAGCAGTTACTCGGGGGGCACCGGGGAGCTGTTTTTT. The V call is TRBV6-5, the J call TRBJ2-2; perhaps TRBD2 as D (6 bases). Between the trimmed V and J ends, which lost 0 bases and 4 bases, there was a span of 6 bases. This CDR3 is built from 14 residues. The V gene's germline CDR1 is MNHEY and CDR2 SVGAGI.

The J gene is TRBJ2-3, the V gene TRBV6-1; D gene ambiguous. Trimming shortened V by 3 bases and J by 0 bases, and 13 bases separated the two germline ends. Germline-derived CDR1 and CDR2 are MNHNS and SASEGT. The CDR3 is 16 residues long. The CDR3 DNA sequence: TGTGCCAGCAGTGATGGGGTACTTACTAGCACAGATACGCAGTATTTT. As protein: CASSDGVLTSTDTQYF.

This chain joins TRBV20-1 and TRBJ1-4, with 7 bases identical to TRBD1. CDR1 and CDR2 from the germline V gene are DFQATT and SNEGSKA (reference sequence). With 0 bases clipped from V and 5 bases from J, the junction kept 6 bases outside the gene matches. The CDR3 loop spans 15 amino acids. The CDR3 DNA is TGCAGTGCTAGAGATCCCACAGGGGAGAATGAAAAACTGTTTTTT. Its translation: CSARDPTGENEKLFF.

The V call is TRBV24-1, the J call TRBJ2-1, with 13 positions matching TRBD2. With V trimmed by 4 bases and J by 6 bases, 5 bases remained unmatched. This CDR3 contains 16 residues. Germline assignment: CDR1 KGHDR and CDR2 SFDVKD. CDR3 sequence reads: CATSDPGLAGFNEQFF. In DNA form, the CDR3 reads TGTGCCACCAGTGACCCGGGACTAGCGGGATTCAATGAGCAGTTCTTC.